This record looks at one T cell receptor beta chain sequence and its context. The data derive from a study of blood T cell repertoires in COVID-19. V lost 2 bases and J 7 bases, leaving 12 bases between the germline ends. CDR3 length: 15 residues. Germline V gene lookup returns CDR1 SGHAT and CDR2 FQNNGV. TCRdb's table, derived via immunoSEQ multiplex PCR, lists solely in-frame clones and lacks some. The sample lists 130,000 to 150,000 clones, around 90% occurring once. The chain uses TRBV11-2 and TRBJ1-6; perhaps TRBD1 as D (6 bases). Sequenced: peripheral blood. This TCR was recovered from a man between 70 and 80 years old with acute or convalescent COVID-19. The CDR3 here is CASSLKWDTNSPLHF. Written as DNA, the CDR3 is TGTGCCAGCAGCTTAAAGTGGGACACAAATTCACCCCTCCACTTT.